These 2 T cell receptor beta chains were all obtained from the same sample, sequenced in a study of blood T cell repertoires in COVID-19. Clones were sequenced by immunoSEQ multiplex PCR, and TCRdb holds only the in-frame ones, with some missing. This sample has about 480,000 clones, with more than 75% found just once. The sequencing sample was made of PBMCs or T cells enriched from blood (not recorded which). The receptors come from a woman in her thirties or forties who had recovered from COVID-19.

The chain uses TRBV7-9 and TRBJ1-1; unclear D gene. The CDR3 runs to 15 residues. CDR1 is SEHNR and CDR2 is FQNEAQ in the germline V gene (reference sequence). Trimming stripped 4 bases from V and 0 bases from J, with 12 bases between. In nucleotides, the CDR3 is TGTGCCAGCAGCTCCCTTTGGACTTTGAACACTGAAGCTTTCTTT. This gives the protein CASSSLWTLNTEAFF.

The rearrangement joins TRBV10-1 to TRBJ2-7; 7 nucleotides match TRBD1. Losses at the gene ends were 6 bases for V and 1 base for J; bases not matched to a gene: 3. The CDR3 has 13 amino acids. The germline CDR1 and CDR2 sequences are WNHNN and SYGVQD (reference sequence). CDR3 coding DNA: TGCGCCAGCAGCCTGGGACAGTCCTACGAGCAGTACTTC. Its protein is CASSLGQSYEQYF.